This is a list of T cell receptor beta chains from one sample in a study of blood T cell repertoires in COVID-19. Assay: immunoSEQ multiplex PCR; the TCRdb copy retains only in-frame clones and omits some. The data hold roughly 59,000 clones, with around 73% observed a single time. Sequencing was done on a sample of peripheral blood. The receptors shown here come from a man older than 75 with acute or convalescent COVID-19. Each CDR3 is given with its conserved first and last residue. D genes are given only for firm matches. A row's size may be missing; if present it is once, few, many or a size class.

D gene,clone size,V gene,J gene,CDR3 DNA,CDR3 protein
TRBD1,.,TRBV19,TRBJ1-2,TGTGCCCTTGGGGACAGCCTCTATGGCTACACCTTC,CALGDSLYGYTF
.,few,TRBV10-3,TRBJ1-1,TGTGCCATCAGTGTATTGGGGGGGGACGAAGCTTTCTTT,CAISVLGGDEAFF
.,.,TRBV7-8,TRBJ1-1,TGTGCCAGCAGCCCCCTAGGGGGGGAAGCTGAAGCTTTCTTT,CASSPLGGEAEAFF
.,.,TRBV5-5,TRBJ1-1,TGTGCCAGCAGCTTGCGAGTAAACACTGAAGCTTTCTTT,CASSLRVNTEAFF
.,medium-sized,TRBV2,TRBJ1-5,TGTGCCAGCAGTGTTAGTATGAATAATCAGCCCCAGCATTTT,CASSVSMNNQPQHF
TRBD2,.,TRBV9,TRBJ2-7,TGTGCCAGCAGCGAAGGAAGTTCGGGGGGACTAGGCTCCTACGAGCAGTACTTC,CASSEGSSGGLGSYEQYF
.,.,TRBV11-3,TRBJ2-5,TGTGCCAGCAGCTTTAGCGGAACTTACCAAGAGACCCAGTACTTC,CASSFSGTYQETQYF
TRBD1,.,TRBV11-3,TRBJ2-4,TGTGCCAGCAGCCTACTTGTCCGGGACAGGAAAAACATTCAGTACTTC,CASSLLVRDRKNIQYF
.,.,TRBV29-1,TRBJ2-1,TGCAGCGTAAAGACTAACAATGAGCAGTTCTTC,CSVKTNNEQFF
.,.,TRBV21-1,TRBJ1-4,TGTGCCAGCCAGACTAGTGATTTTAATGAAAAACTGTTTTTT,CASQTSDFNEKLFF
TRBD2,.,TRBV5-1,TRBJ2-3,TGCGCCAGCAGCCTACGGACTAGCGGGAGGGGCACAGATACGCAGTATTTT,CASSLRTSGRGTDTQYF
TRBD2,.,TRBV7-2,TRBJ2-1,TGTGCCAGCAGCCTTCGGACTAGCTCCTACAATGAGCAGTTCTTC,CASSLRTSSYNEQFF
.,.,TRBV3-1/TRBV3-2,TRBJ1-6,TGTGCCAGCAGCCAAGGGGGCGCCTCCTATAATTCACCCCTCCACTTT,CASSQGGASYNSPLHF
.,.,TRBV7-8,TRBJ1-3,TGTGCCAGCAGCTTAGATGACACGGCTGGAAACACCATATATTTT,CASSLDDTAGNTIYF
TRBD2,.,TRBV6-5,TRBJ2-1,TGTGCCACAGAAAGCGGGACTAGCGGATACAATGAGCAGTTCTTC,CATESGTSGYNEQFF
TRBD1,few,TRBV11-1,TRBJ1-1,TGTGCCAGCAGCCTCACCGGGACAGGGGGCACTGAAGCTTTCTTT,CASSLTGTGGTEAFF
.,.,TRBV12-3/TRBV12-4,TRBJ1-1,TGTGCCAGCAGTTTTTCCGGGAACACTGAAGCTTTCTTT,CASSFSGNTEAFF
.,.,TRBV21-1,TRBJ1-5,TGTGCCAGCAGCTCCCAGGCCCTACAGGGACGGTTCGGCAATCAGCCCCAGCATTTT,CASSSQALQGRFGNQPQHF
TRBD2,.,TRBV7-9,TRBJ2-3,TGTGCCAGCAGCTTGGGACTAGCGGGAGGACCAGATACGCAGTATTTT,CASSLGLAGGPDTQYF
TRBD1,once,TRBV5-1,TRBJ2-3,TGCGCCAGCAGCTGGAAACAACAGGGGGCAGGCACAGATACGCAGTATTTT,CASSWKQQGAGTDTQYF
TRBD2,.,TRBV30,TRBJ2-7,TGTGCCTGGAGTGTACAGAAGCGGGGGGGCAGGACCTACGAGCAGTACTTC,CAWSVQKRGGRTYEQYF
.,.,TRBV15,TRBJ1-2,TGTGCCACCAGCAGGATTATCGACAGAAACTATGGCTACACCTTC,CATSRIIDRNYGYTF
TRBD1,.,TRBV6-6,TRBJ2-4,TGTGCCAGCAGTCGAACCACAGGGGATGTTGGAAACATTCAGTACTTC,CASSRTTGDVGNIQYF
.,.,TRBV19,TRBJ2-7,TGTGCCAGTAGTTTCTCCGCCTACGAGCAGTACTTC,CASSFSAYEQYF
TRBD2,.,TRBV3-1/TRBV3-2,TRBJ2-5,TGTGCCAGCAGCCCTCCTAGCGGGAGTATAAGTGAGACCCAGTACTTC,CASSPPSGSISETQYF
.,.,TRBV4-1,TRBJ2-3,TGCGCCAGCAGCCAAGATGGGAGTGGCGCGGACGTGAAAGATACGCAGTATTTT,CASSQDGSGADVKDTQYF